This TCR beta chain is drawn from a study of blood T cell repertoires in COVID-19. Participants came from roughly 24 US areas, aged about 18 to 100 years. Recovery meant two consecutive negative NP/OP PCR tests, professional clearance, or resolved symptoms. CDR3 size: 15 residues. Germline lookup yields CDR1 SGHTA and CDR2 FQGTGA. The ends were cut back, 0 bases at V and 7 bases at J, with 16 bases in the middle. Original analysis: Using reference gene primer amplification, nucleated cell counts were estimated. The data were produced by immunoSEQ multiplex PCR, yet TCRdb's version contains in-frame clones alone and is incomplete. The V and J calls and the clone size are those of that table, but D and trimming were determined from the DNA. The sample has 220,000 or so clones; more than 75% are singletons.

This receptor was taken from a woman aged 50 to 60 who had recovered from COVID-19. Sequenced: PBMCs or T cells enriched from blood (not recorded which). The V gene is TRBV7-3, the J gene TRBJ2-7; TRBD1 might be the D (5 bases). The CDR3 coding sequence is TGTGCCAGCAGCTTAACGGGGCCGGCCGCTACGGAGCAGTACTTC. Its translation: CASSLTGPAATEQYF. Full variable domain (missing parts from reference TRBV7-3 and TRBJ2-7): GAGVSQTPSNKVTEKGKYVELRCDPISGHTALYWYRQSLGQGPEFLIYFQGTGAADDSGLPNDRFFAVRPEGSVSTLKIQRTERGDSAVYLCASSLTGPAATEQYFGPGTRLTVT.